Following are 22 T cell receptor beta chains from one sample sequenced in a study of response to subunit inactivated influenza vaccine. TCRdb itself ran the RT-PCR reads through MiXCR, one entry per CDR3 protein. The table lists about half a million distinct CDR3 sequences, approximately 10% of them singletons, with around 12% in the top ten. The specimen was PBMCs from blood, collected roughly 46 days after vaccination. Receptors were obtained from a man in his fifties or sixties who received an inactivated influenza vaccine.

The rearrangement joins TRBV12-3 or TRBV12-4 to TRBJ2-6; D is unclear. CDR3 length equals 17 residues. V lost 2 bases and J 1 base, leaving 12 bases between the germline ends. The DNA of the CDR3 is TGTGCCAGCAGTTTAAAAAGGCCCACATCTGGGGCCAACGTCCTGACTTTC. Translated, it gives CASSLKRPTSGANVLTF.

This clonotype was observed at least ten times. The chain employs TRBV20-1 and TRBJ2-1; D is possibly TRBD2 (6 bases). Germline V gene data show CDR1 as DFQATT and CDR2 as SNEGSKA (reference sequence). The CDR3 has 14 residues. The V gene lost 1 base and the J gene lost 10 bases, with 17 bases spanning the gap. CDR3 region: CSARVIGGVEEQFF. The CDR3, as DNA: TGCAGTGCTAGAGTGATCGGGGGAGTAGAGGAGCAGTTCTTC.

This clonotype has at least ten counts. The V and J genes are TRBV15 and TRBJ2-5; 7 bases are a match to TRBD1. Unmatched junction bases numbered 11, after V lost 2 bases and J lost 5 bases. The CDR3 consists of 16 residues. The germline CDR1 and CDR2 sequences are LNHNV and YYDKDF (reference sequence). CDR3 in DNA: TGTGCCACCAGCAGAACAGGGGCGGATCCAGGGGAGACCCAGTACTTC. Translating gives CATSRTGADPGETQYF.

The V gene is TRBV20-1, the J gene TRBJ2-1; D is unresolved. Trimming pared 3 bases from V and 3 bases from J, leaving 9 bases between. Germline V gene sequence: CDR1 DFQATT, CDR2 SNEGSKA (reference sequence). The CDR3 has 13 amino acids. The CDR3 DNA reads TGCAGTGCTAGCGGTCTTTTCTACAATGAGCAGTTCTTC. It encodes CSASGLFYNEQFF.

The sample holds a few counts of this clonotype. The chain uses TRBV20-1 and TRBJ2-3; 7 bases fit TRBD2. V gave up 2 bases and J gave up 6 bases; unmatched junction bases: 8. Germline V CDR1 and CDR2: DFQATT, SNEGSKA (reference sequence). The CDR3 consists of 14 residues. Here the CDR3 DNA reads TGCAGTGCTAGACGGCGCGGGAGCGCCGATACGCAGTATTTT. This encodes CSARRRGSADTQYF.

The table lists this clonotype with many counts. CDR3 sequence (DNA): TGTGCCAGCAGTTTACACGGGGAGCTGTTTTTT. Residues: CASSLHGELFF. V usage is TRBV12-3 or TRBV12-4 and J usage is TRBJ2-2; D unresolved. Trimming removed 2 bases at V and 7 bases at J, with 2 bases between. This CDR3 is 11 amino acids long.

This clonotype was counted at least ten times. The rearrangement uses TRBV5-5 and TRBJ2-5; 11 bases are shared with TRBD1. Germline-derived CDR1 and CDR2 are SGHKS and YYEKEE (reference sequence). Unmatched junction bases numbered 0, after V lost 3 bases and J lost 2 bases. The CDR3 has 14 amino acids. This CDR3 is CASSWDRGQETQYF. The CDR3 DNA reads TGTGCCAGCAGCTGGGACAGGGGGCAAGAGACCCAGTACTTC.

As for this clonotype: This may come from a read error, since a much larger clone is one base off. The chain uses TRBV5-1 and TRBJ2-1, with D hard to call. Trimming cost V 5 bases and J 7 bases, with 16 bases left between them. Per germline, CDR1 SGHRS and CDR2 YFSETQ. The length of the CDR3 is 14 residues. In nucleotides, the CDR3 is TGCGCCAGCAGACACGGAGACGGTGTGAATGAGCAGTTCTTC. It yields the protein CASRHGDGVNEQFF.

J is TRBJ2-2 and V is TRBV3-1; D gene ambiguous. The CDR3 has 14 residues. Trimming took 3 bases from V and 4 from J, leaving 9 bases between them. The V gene's germline CDR1 is LGHDT and CDR2 YNNKEL (reference sequence). CDR3: CASSQGWTTGELFF. The DNA of the CDR3 is TGTGCCAGCAGCCAGGGCTGGACCACCGGGGAGCTGTTTTTT.

This clonotype was seen a few times. This chain uses TRBV10-3 with TRBJ2-4; D is uncertain. This CDR3 comprises 17 residues. Trimming stripped 0 bases from V and 0 bases from J, with 12 bases between. CDR1 ENHRY and CDR2 SYGVKD come from the germline V gene. The CDR3 DNA is TGTGCCATCAGTGAGTCGACTGCAGGAGAAGCCAAAAACATTCAGTACTTC. Translating it yields CAISESTAGEAKNIQYF.

Many counts were recorded for this clonotype. The rearrangement joins TRBV29-1 to TRBJ2-3; D is possibly TRBD1 (6 bases). The CDR3 extends over 16 amino acids. The V end was cut by 3 bases, the J end by 4 bases, with 20 bases between. The germline CDR1 and CDR2 sequences are SQVTM and ANQGSEA. CDR3 residues: CSVDGEVRGRADTQYF. The CDR3 DNA reads TGCAGCGTTGACGGAGAAGTCAGGGGTAGAGCAGATACGCAGTATTTT.

This clonotype was picked up a small number of times. The junction shows a germline mismatch at one end, possibly a read error. This chain uses TRBV7-8 with TRBJ2-1; 8 bases are shared with TRBD2. The CDR3 length is 17 residues. Germline values: CDR1 SGHVS, CDR2 FQNEAQ. CDR3 amino acids: CASSLEGSGTSYTEQFF. CDR3 DNA: TGTGCCAGCAGCTTAGAGGGTAGCGGGACCTCCTACACTGAGCAGTTCTTC.

The J gene is TRBJ2-2, the V gene TRBV5-5; D uncertain. Germline V gene sequence: CDR1 SGHKS, CDR2 YYEKEE (reference sequence). V shed 4 bases and J shed 5 bases, with 15 bases lying between them. The CDR3 sequence is 15 residues long. CDR3 bases: TGTGCCAGCAGCCCACGATGGGGATCTACCGGGGAGCTGTTTTTT. Protein: CASSPRWGSTGELFF.

The chain recombines TRBV5-1 with TRBJ2-3; 9 bases agree with TRBD2. J gave up 1 base and V 0 bases, and 6 bases lay outside the gene matches. Germline values: CDR1 SGHRS, CDR2 YFSETQ. The CDR3 is 17 residues long. CDR3 sequence reads: CASSLDTGTSRTDTQYF. DNA of the CDR3: TGCGCCAGCAGCTTGGATACTGGGACTAGCCGCACAGATACGCAGTATTTT.

V gene TRBV20-1 combines with J gene TRBJ2-5; D is uncertain. This CDR3 spans 13 amino acids. Trimming shortened V by 3 bases and J by 5 bases, and 13 bases separated the two germline ends. Germline CDR1 DFQATT, CDR2 SNEGSKA (reference sequence). The CDR3 DNA is TGCAGTGCTAGTTTTGGCACGCCGGAGACCCAGTACTTC. Its translation: CSASFGTPETQYF.

This clonotype was seen more than once but under ten times. The chain uses TRBV2 and TRBJ2-1, with 7 nucleotides matching TRBD1. Germline V gives CDR1 SNHLY, CDR2 FYNNEI. V lost 8 bases to trimming and J lost 0 bases; unmatched junction nucleotides: 1. This CDR3 is 13 amino acids long. CDR3: CASRTGSYNEQFF. CDR3 nucleotide sequence: TGTGCCAGCCGGACAGGCTCCTACAATGAGCAGTTCTTC.

This clonotype was picked up many times. The genes are TRBV12-3 or TRBV12-4 and TRBJ2-1; 13 bases line up with TRBD2. The trim removed 6 bases at V and 6 bases at J, leaving 8 bases unmatched. This CDR3 is built from 16 residues. The CDR3 sequence: CASSTHGTSGANEQFF. CDR3 DNA: TGTGCCAGCAGCACACACGGGACTAGCGGGGCCAATGAGCAGTTCTTC.

This clonotype was counted between two and nine times. The rearrangement uses TRBV5-4 and TRBJ2-4; TRBD1 matches 9 bases. This CDR3 is 15 amino acids long. Germline V gene lookup returns CDR1 SGHNT and CDR2 YYREEE (reference sequence). The trim removed 1 base at V and 4 bases at J, leaving 3 bases unmatched. The DNA for the CDR3 is TGTGCCAGCAGCTTGTTGGGGACAGGGAAAAACATTCAGTACTTC. Residues: CASSLLGTGKNIQYF.

This clonotype was counted between two and nine times. The chain carries TRBV7-6 and TRBJ1-5, with D uncertain. Trimming pared 0 bases from V and 6 bases from J, leaving 6 bases between. CDR3 length: 13 amino acids. Germline loops: CDR1 SGHVS, CDR2 FNYEAQ. CDR3 DNA: TGTGCCAGCAGCTTAGCGGCGGGTCAGCCCCAGCATTTT. This encodes CASSLAAGQPQHF.

The J gene is TRBJ2-6, the V gene TRBV11-2; TRBD2 might be the D (5 bases). CDR3 length: 18 amino acids. The germline gives CDR1 SGHAT, CDR2 FQNNGV. The V and J ends lost 4 bases and 0 bases respectively, with 16 bases between them. CDR3 DNA sequence: TGTGCCAGCAGCTCCAGGACTGGAGTAAGCTCTGGGGCCAACGTCCTGACTTTC. Translating it yields CASSSRTGVSSGANVLTF.

This clonotype came up many times. V and J are TRBV7-9 and TRBJ2-2, with a tentative D call TRBD1 (6 bases). CDR1 SEHNR and CDR2 FQNEAQ come from the germline V gene (reference sequence). V dropped 4 bases and J dropped 2 bases, with 11 bases sitting between them. The CDR3 has 15 amino acids. The CDR3 DNA follows: TGTGCCAGCAGCTACGGGACAAGAAACACCGGGGAGCTGTTTTTT. Translating gives CASSYGTRNTGELFF. Full variable domain (outside the CDR3, taken from reference TRBV7-9 and TRBJ2-2): DTGVSQNPRHKITKRGQNVTFRCDPISEHNRLYWYRQTLGQGPEFLTYFQNEAQLEKSRLLSDRFSAERPKGSFSTLEIQRTEQGDSAMYLCASSYGTRNTGELFFGEGSRLTVL.

This clonotype has just a few counts. This chain uses TRBV5-1 with TRBJ1-1, with 11 bases matching TRBD1. Germline values: CDR1 SGHRS, CDR2 YFSETQ. With V trimmed by 7 bases and J by 3 bases, 14 bases remained unmatched. The CDR3 runs 17 residues. This CDR3 is CASEPGQGARKYTEAFF. CDR3 nucleotide sequence: TGCGCCAGCGAACCAGGACAGGGGGCGCGGAAGTACACTGAAGCTTTCTTT.